Listed below are T cell receptor beta chains from one sample, sequenced in a study of blood T cells in healthy people across ages. TCRdb used MiXCR to reprocess the 5' RACE reads, holding one entry per CDR3 protein. The sample yields roughly 800,000 distinct CDR3 sequences, 25% seen once. This sample was shared with a second study, whose subject was T cells of mothers and their children.

Specimen: blood. These receptors were taken from a boy aged 5-17 years in good health. The CDR3 runs from the conserved cysteine through the conserved F or W. D genes are given only for firm matches. The size of a clone is reported for some rows only, either as once, few or many, or as a class for expanded clones.

d_call cdr3_length j_call clone_size v_call cdr3_aa cdr3_nt
NA 16 TRBJ1-2 NA TRBV18 CASSPTTKRGNYGYTF TGTGCCAGCTCACCAACAACCAAGAGGGGGAACTATGGCTACACCTTC
TRBD1 14 TRBJ2-5 many TRBV28 CASSGEQGAETQYF TGTGCCAGCAGTGGAGAGCAGGGGGCGGAGACCCAGTACTTC
NA 13 TRBJ2-1 NA TRBV5-6 CASSIASNNEQFF TGTGCCAGCAGCATAGCGAGTAACAATGAGCAGTTCTTC
TRBD1 15 TRBJ1-2 few TRBV4-2 CASSQVILTGNGYTF TGTGCCAGCAGCCAAGTGATTCTGACAGGGAATGGCTACACCTTC
TRBD2 16 TRBJ2-1 NA TRBV7-9 CASSLTSGRAPDEQFF TGTGCCAGCAGCTTGACTAGCGGGAGGGCCCCGGATGAGCAGTTCTTC
NA 13 TRBJ2-5 NA TRBV29-1 CSVGGVGVETQYF TGCAGCGTTGGGGGGGTCGGAGTAGAGACCCAGTACTTC
NA 12 TRBJ2-7 NA TRBV29-1 CSVVQDPYEQYF TGCAGCGTAGTTCAGGACCCCTACGAGCAGTACTTC
NA 16 TRBJ1-1 NA TRBV7-9 CASSSLGNLMNTEAFF TGTGCCAGCAGCTCGTTGGGCAACCTCATGAACACTGAAGCTTTCTTT
TRBD1 14 TRBJ2-2 NA TRBV28 CASAYTGDTGELFF TGTGCCAGCGCTTATACAGGGGACACCGGGGAGCTGTTTTTT
NA 13 TRBJ2-4 NA TRBV20-1 CSASPGVMNIQYF TGCAGTGCTTCCCCGGGCGTGATGAACATTCAGTACTTC
TRBD1 17 TRBJ2-2 NA TRBV12-3/TRBV12-4 CASSEWDRGASTGELFF TGTGCCAGCAGTGAGTGGGACAGGGGCGCTAGCACCGGGGAGCTGTTTTTT
NA 13 TRBJ2-5 few TRBV20-1 CSAPPVTRETQYF TGCAGTGCTCCACCGGTCACAAGGGAGACCCAGTACTTC
NA 14 TRBJ2-1 few TRBV6-5 CASSFSGDYNEQFF TGTGCCAGCAGTTTCTCAGGGGACTACAATGAGCAGTTCTTC
TRBD2 13 TRBJ2-7 few TRBV29-1 CATAASGMNEQYF TGCGCAACAGCTGCTAGCGGGATGAACGAGCAGTACTTC
NA 14 TRBJ1-1 few TRBV4-3 CASSQGQAATEAFF TGCGCCAGCAGCCAAGGACAGGCGGCGACTGAAGCTTTCTTT